This T cell receptor beta chain was obtained from a study of lung T cells in sarcoidosis with Löfgren's syndrome. Background on the study: Sarcoidosis features CD4+ T cell accumulation in bronchoalveolar lavage fluid. The study, taken as a whole, reports: Recognition of an unidentified sarcoidosis antigen was only suggested. Löfgren's syndrome patients reportedly showed greatest TRAV12-1 and TRBV2 expansion versus controls. Multiple Löfgren's syndrome patients reportedly shared TRAV12-1 and TRBV2 CDR3 motifs, suggesting public CD4+ TCRs.

This CDR3 is 13 amino acids long. Deletions cut 11 bases from V and 2 bases from J, with 15 bases between. The germline V gene encodes CDR1 SNHLY and CDR2 FYNNEI. This clonotype was observed many times. Its specificity is unknown. TCRdb ran MiXCR on the reads and lists one entry per CDR3 protein. The table includes approximately 3,200 distinct CDR3 sequences, around 17% detected once. The chain is built from TRBV2 and TRBJ2-5; D is ambiguous. This receptor was obtained from a human donor with sarcoidosis (Löfgren's syndrome or another form), or a control subject (not recorded which). The source material was CD4+ T cells from bronchoalveolar lavage. The CDR3 reads CAAQRTRQETQYF. The DNA for the CDR3 is TGTGCCGCACAAAGGACGCGACAAGAGACCCAGTACTTC.